The 21 T cell receptor beta chains below all came from one sample that was sequenced in a study of T cell responses to AZD1222 COVID-19 vaccine. Data came from immunoSEQ multiplex PCR; TCRdb stores just in-frame clones and leaves some out. Of approximately 150,000 clones in the sample, 86% were seen once. Sequencing used peripheral blood, obtained 28 days after the second AZD1222 dose. Receptors originate from an adult who received the AZD1222 COVID-19 vaccine.

This clone was observed a single time. The chain recombines TRBV6-1 with TRBJ1-1; D is unresolved. The CDR3 has 11 amino acids. Between the trimmed V and J ends, which lost 6 bases and 9 bases, there was a span of 11 bases. Looked up from germline, CDR1 is MNHNS and CDR2 is SASEGT. CDR3 loop: CASSQSPQAFF. For the CDR3, the DNA is TGTGCCAGCAGCCAATCCCCCCAAGCTTTCTTT.

In its sample, this clone was seen a few times. This chain connects TRBV11-2 to TRBJ2-5; TRBD2 agrees at 7 bases. The CDR3 is 14 residues long. Germline loops: CDR1 SGHAT, CDR2 FQNNGV. J lost 3 bases, V lost 2 bases, and 3 bases had no gene match. The CDR3 sequence is CASSLTSAKETQYF. CDR3 bases: TGTGCCAGCAGCTTAACTAGCGCCAAAGAGACCCAGTACTTC. Full variable domain (rest looked up from reference TRBV11-2 and TRBJ2-5): EAGVAQSPRYKIIEKRQSVAFWCNPISGHATLYWYQQILGQGPKLLIQFQNNGVVDDSQLPKDRFSAERLKGVDSTLKIQPAKLEDSAVYLCASSLTSAKETQYFGPGTRLLVL.

This chain uses TRBV19 with TRBJ1-5; a possible D gene is TRBD1 (5 bases). With 4 bases removed from V and 2 bases from J, the gap between germline ends came to 12 bases. The CDR3 totals 15 residues. Per germline, CDR1 LNHDA and CDR2 SQIVND (reference sequence). This CDR3 reads CASSNQGLGNQPQHF. Written as DNA, the CDR3 is TGTGCCAGTAGTAATCAGGGCCTCGGCAATCAGCCCCAGCATTTT.

The gene calls are TRBV4-2 and TRBJ1-5; D remains unclear. The CDR3 is 16 amino acids. The germline CDR1 and CDR2 sequences are LGHNA and YNFKEQ. Trimming left V 8 bases short and J 0 bases short, with 17 bases between. The CDR3 protein is CASAEGNSNSNQPQHF. In DNA, the CDR3 is TGTGCCAGCGCCGAAGGGAACAGCAATAGCAATCAGCCCCAGCATTTT.

The chain couples TRBV27 to TRBJ2-1; no firm D call. The germline CDR1 and CDR2 sequences are MNHEY and SMNVEV (reference sequence). This CDR3 has 11 amino acids. V gave up 6 bases and J gave up 6 bases, with 6 bases separating them. The CDR3, as DNA: TGTGCCAGCAGAGATGGCAATGAGCAGTTCTTC. This codes for CASRDGNEQFF.

This chain links TRBV27 with TRBJ2-1, with D possibly matching TRBD2 (5 bases). V lost 5 bases, J lost 0 bases, and 23 bases lay in between. The CDR3 runs 19 residues. Per the germline V gene, CDR1 is MNHEY and CDR2 is SMNVEV (reference sequence). DNA for the CDR3: TGTGCCAGCAGTACGAAGACTGAGGGCCGGGTTCTCTCCTACAATGAGCAGTTCTTC. Translated, it gives CASSTKTEGRVLSYNEQFF.

The chain employs TRBV11-2 and TRBJ2-3; no clear D gene. V shed 2 bases and J shed 8 bases, with 23 bases lying between them. The CDR3 has 17 amino acids. CDR1 and CDR2 from the germline V gene are SGHAT and FQNNGV. CDR3 sequence: CASSLSPTPLGHGTQYF. DNA of the CDR3: TGTGCCAGCAGCTTATCCCCGACTCCGCTGGGCCACGGTACGCAGTATTTT.

The rearrangement uses TRBV29-1 and TRBJ1-1; D call uncertain. In germline, CDR1 is SQVTM, CDR2 ANQGSEA. The CDR3 totals 11 residues. V was cut by 7 bases and J by 0 bases, with 6 bases left in between. CDR3 region: CSARLNTEAFF. The CDR3 bases are TGCAGCGCCAGGTTGAACACTGAAGCTTTCTTT.

V usage is TRBV19 and J usage is TRBJ2-3, with TRBD2 matching over 12 bases. The CDR3 length is 16 residues. V dropped 6 bases and J dropped 5; count of bases not matched to a gene: 9. Germline CDR1 reads LNHDA; CDR2 reads SQIVND (reference sequence). The CDR3 loop is CASRSTSGGIRDTQYF. The CDR3, as DNA: TGTGCCAGTAGATCTACTAGCGGGGGGATTCGAGATACGCAGTATTTT.

The chain has TRBV10-3 and TRBJ2-3; D is perhaps TRBD2 (5 bases). Germline values: CDR1 ENHRY, CDR2 SYGVKD. The CDR3 loop spans 14 amino acids. Trimming left V 6 bases short and J 2 bases short, with 12 bases between. CDR3 amino acids: CAISDGIVTDTQYF. In DNA, the CDR3 is TGTGCCATCAGCGACGGGATAGTCACAGATACGCAGTATTTT.

The V and J genes are TRBV9 and TRBJ2-7, with 7 bases fitting TRBD2. Germline V gene lookup returns CDR1 SGDLS and CDR2 YYNGEE. The CDR3 has 15 residues. V trimming: 0 bases; J trimming: 4 bases; junction bases outside the gene matches: 7. CDR3 in amino acids: CASSVEFSGPYEQYF. CDR3 DNA sequence: TGTGCCAGCAGCGTAGAGTTTAGCGGGCCATACGAGCAGTACTTC.

This clone appeared a single time. Its ends do not fully match the called genes, so a read error is possible. The chain uses TRBV3-1 (or the pseudogene TRBV3-2) and TRBJ2-2; 15 bases fit TRBD2. Germline V gives CDR1 LGHDT, CDR2 YNNKEL (reference sequence). This CDR3 region has 20 residues. CDR3: CAGSQVPGLAGGRRSGELFF. Written as DNA, the CDR3 is TGTGCCGGCAGCCAAGTTCCGGGACTAGCGGGGGGCCGGAGGTCCGGGGAGCTGTTTTTT.

The J gene is TRBJ1-1, the V gene TRBV5-5, with TRBD1 identical over 7 bases. The ends lost 4 bases at V and 7 bases at J; junction bases unmatched: 4. In germline, CDR1 is SGHKS, CDR2 YYEKEE (reference sequence). The CDR3 is 12 amino acids. The CDR3 reads CASSQGDHEAFF. The CDR3 DNA reads as TGTGCCAGCAGCCAGGGGGACCATGAAGCTTTCTTT.

The CDR3 here is CASSIGSWSEQYF. The CDR3 DNA reads TGTGCCAGTAGTATCGGGTCGTGGAGCGAGCAGTACTTC. V and J are TRBV19 and TRBJ2-7; D not resolved. V lost 3 bases and J lost 6, with 12 bases in between. The germline V gene has CDR1 LNHDA and CDR2 SQIVND (reference sequence). The CDR3 has 13 residues. The full variable domain, completed using reference TRBV19 and TRBJ2-7, is DGGITQSPKYLFRKEGQNVTLSCEQNLNHDAMYWYRQDPGQGLRLIYYSQIVNDFQKGDIAEGYSVSREKKESFPLTVTSAQKNPTAFYLCASSIGSWSEQYFGPGTRLTVT.

The J gene is TRBJ1-1, the V gene TRBV25-1; D ambiguous. The germline CDR1 and CDR2 sequences are MGHDK and SYGVNS. The CDR3 contains 12 residues. Trimming removed 6 bases at V and 0 bases at J, with 5 bases between. The CDR3 DNA sequence: TGTGCCAGCAGGGGTATGAACACTGAAGCTTTCTTT. It yields the protein CASRGMNTEAFF.

This clone came up once. The chain is built from TRBV3-1 (or the pseudogene TRBV3-2) and TRBJ1-2, with 8 nucleotides matching TRBD1. This CDR3 has 18 residues. With 0 bases clipped from V and 8 bases from J, the junction kept 17 bases outside the gene matches. CDR1 is LGHDT and CDR2 is YNNKEL in the germline V gene (reference sequence). CDR3 coding DNA: TGTGCCAGCAGCCAAGAATTCAGGACGACAGGGGACCCAAGGGGCTACACCTTC. It translates to CASSQEFRTTGDPRGYTF.

This chain connects TRBV11-2 to TRBJ1-1; 7 nucleotides align to TRBD1. The germline CDR1 and CDR2 sequences are SGHAT and FQNNGV. Trimming took 1 base from V and 1 from J; bases not matched to a gene: 9. This CDR3 is 17 amino acids long. In nucleotides, the CDR3 is TGTGCCAGCAGCTTAGCCGCCAGGGGGAAAACGAACACTGAAGCTTTCTTT. It codes for CASSLAARGKTNTEAFF.

The chain has TRBV9 and TRBJ2-2, with 10 bases identical to TRBD2. In germline, CDR1 is SGDLS, CDR2 YYNGEE. The junction had 5 bases not matched to a gene; V was cut back by 0 bases and J by 3 bases. The length of the CDR3 is 17 residues. The DNA of the CDR3 is TGTGCCAGCAGCGTAGCAGCGGGAGGGCTCGACACCGGGGAGCTGTTTTTT. It specifies CASSVAAGGLDTGELFF.

The gene calls are TRBV28 and TRBJ2-3; possible D gene TRBD2, 6 bases. The CDR3 length is 20 residues. Germline V gives CDR1 MDHEN, CDR2 SYDVKM. The ends were cut back, 3 bases at V and 5 bases at J, with 30 bases in the middle. The DNA of the CDR3 is TGTGCCAGCAGTTTCTCCTGGGGGGAGTGGGGCGGGACCGCACAAGATACGCAGTATTTT. This sequence encodes CASSFSWGEWGGTAQDTQYF.

This clone was seen just once. V is TRBV10-2 and J is TRBJ1-1, with TRBD1 matching 9 bases. Germline V gene lookup returns CDR1 WSHSY and CDR2 SAAADI. V gave up 6 bases and J gave up 10 bases; unmatched junction bases: 9. There are 13 residues in the CDR3. The CDR3 loop is CASSEQGAIVAFF. The CDR3, as DNA: TGCGCCAGCAGCGAACAGGGGGCAATTGTAGCTTTCTTT.

This clone has only one observation. V is TRBV5-1 and J is TRBJ1-1; no firm D call. This CDR3 contains 16 residues. V shed 2 bases and J shed 4 bases, with 18 bases lying between them. Germline CDR1 SGHRS, CDR2 YFSETQ. DNA of the CDR3: TGCGCCAGCAGCTTTATGGTGAGGGCCCCTGGCACTGAAGCTTTCTTT. Translated, it gives CASSFMVRAPGTEAFF.